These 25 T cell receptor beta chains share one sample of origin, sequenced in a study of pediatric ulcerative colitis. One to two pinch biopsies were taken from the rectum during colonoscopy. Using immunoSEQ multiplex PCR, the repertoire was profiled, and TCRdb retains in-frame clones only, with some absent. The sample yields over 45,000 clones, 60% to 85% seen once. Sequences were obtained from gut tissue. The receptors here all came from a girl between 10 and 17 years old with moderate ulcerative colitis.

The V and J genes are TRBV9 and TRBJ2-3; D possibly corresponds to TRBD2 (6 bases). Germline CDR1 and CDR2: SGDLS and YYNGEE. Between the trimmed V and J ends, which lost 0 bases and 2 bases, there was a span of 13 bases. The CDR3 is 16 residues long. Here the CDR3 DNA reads TGTGCCAGCAGCGTAGTAGGGGACTTATACACAGATACGCAGTATTTT. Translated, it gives CASSVVGDLYTDTQYF. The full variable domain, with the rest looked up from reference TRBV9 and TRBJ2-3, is DSGVTQTPKHLITATGQRVTLRCSPRSGDLSVYWYQQSLDQGLQFLIQYYNGEERAKGNILERFSAQQFPDLHSELNLSSLELGDSALYFCASSVVGDLYTDTQYFGPGTRLTVL.

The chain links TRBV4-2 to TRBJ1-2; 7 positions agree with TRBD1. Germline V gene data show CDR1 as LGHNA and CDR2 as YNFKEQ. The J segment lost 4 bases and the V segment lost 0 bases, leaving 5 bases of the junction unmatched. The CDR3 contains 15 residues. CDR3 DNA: TGTGCCAGCAGCCAAGACCTGGGACAGTTCTATGGCTACACCTTC. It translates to CASSQDLGQFYGYTF.

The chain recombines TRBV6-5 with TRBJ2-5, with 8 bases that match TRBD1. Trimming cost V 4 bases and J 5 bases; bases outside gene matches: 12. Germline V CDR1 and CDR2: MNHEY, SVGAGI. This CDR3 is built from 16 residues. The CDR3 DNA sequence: TGTGCCAGCAGTTCCACCGGGACAGGTTTTGCGGAGACCCAGTACTTC. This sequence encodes CASSSTGTGFAETQYF.

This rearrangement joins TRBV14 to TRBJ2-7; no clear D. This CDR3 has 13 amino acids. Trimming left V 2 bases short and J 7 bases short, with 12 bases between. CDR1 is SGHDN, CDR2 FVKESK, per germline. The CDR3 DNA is TGTGCCAGCAGCCAACCCCCTAGTCGGGAGCAGTACTTC. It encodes CASSQPPSREQYF. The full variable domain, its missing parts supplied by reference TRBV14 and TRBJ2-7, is EAGVTQFPSHSVIEKGQTVTLRCDPISGHDNLYWYRRVMGKEIKFLLHFVKESKQDESGMPNNRFLAERTGGTYSTLKVQPAELEDSGVYFCASSQPPSREQYFGPGTRLTVT.

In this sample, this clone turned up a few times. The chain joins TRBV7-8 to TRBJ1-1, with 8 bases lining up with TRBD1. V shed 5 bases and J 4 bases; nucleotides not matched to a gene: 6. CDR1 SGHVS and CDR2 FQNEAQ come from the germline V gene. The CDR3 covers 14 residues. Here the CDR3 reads CASSPITGGTEAFF. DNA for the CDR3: TGTGCCAGCAGCCCGATCACAGGGGGCACTGAAGCTTTCTTT.

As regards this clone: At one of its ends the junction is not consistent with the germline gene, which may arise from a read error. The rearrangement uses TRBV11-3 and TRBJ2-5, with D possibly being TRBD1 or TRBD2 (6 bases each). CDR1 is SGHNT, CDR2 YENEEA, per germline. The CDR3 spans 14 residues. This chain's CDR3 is CASSLDGGGETQYF. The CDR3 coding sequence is TGTGCCAGCAGCCTAGACGGGGGCGGGGAGACCCAGTACTTC.

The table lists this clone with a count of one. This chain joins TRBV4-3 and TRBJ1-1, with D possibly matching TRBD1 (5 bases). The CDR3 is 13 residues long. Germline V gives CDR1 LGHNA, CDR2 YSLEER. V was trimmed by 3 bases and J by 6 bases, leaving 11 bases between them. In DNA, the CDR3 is TGCGCCAGCAGCCAGATGTGGGGGGCTGAAGCTTTCTTT. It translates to CASSQMWGAEAFF.

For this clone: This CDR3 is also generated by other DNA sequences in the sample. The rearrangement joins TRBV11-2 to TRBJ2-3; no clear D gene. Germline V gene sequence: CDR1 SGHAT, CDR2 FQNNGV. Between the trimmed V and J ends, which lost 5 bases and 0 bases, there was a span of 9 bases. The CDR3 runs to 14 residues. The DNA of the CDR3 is TGTGCCAGCAGCCCCGGCCGGAGCACAGATACGCAGTATTTT. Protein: CASSPGRSTDTQYF.

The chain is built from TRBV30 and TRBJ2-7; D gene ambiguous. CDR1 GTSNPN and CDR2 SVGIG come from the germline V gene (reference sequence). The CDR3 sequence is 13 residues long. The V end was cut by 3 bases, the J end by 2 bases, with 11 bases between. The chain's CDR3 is CAWSPGLAYEQYF. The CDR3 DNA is TGTGCCTGGAGCCCCGGCCTGGCCTACGAGCAGTACTTC. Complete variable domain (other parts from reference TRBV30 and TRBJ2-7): SQTIHQWPATLVQPVGSPLSLECTVEGTSNPNLYWYRQAAGRGLQLLFYSVGIGQISSEVPQNLSASRPQDRQFILSSKKLLLSDSGFYLCAWSPGLAYEQYFGPGTRLTVT.

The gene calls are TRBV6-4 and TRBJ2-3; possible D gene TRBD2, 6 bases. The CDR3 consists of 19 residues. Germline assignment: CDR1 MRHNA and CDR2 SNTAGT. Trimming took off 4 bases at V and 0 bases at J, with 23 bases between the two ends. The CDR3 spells CASSVGRYAGGKSTDTQYF. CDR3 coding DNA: TGTGCCAGCAGTGTAGGTCGGTATGCTGGCGGGAAAAGCACAGATACGCAGTATTTT.

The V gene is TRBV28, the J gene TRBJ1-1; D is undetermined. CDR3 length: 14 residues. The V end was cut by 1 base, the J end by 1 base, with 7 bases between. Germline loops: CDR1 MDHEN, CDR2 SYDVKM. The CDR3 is CASSLFIGNTEAFF. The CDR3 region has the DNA TGTGCCAGCAGTTTATTTATAGGGAACACTGAAGCTTTCTTT.

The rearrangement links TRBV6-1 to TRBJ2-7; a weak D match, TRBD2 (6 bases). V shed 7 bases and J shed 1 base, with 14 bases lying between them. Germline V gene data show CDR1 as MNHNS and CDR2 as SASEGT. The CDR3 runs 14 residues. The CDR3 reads CASILSGVSYEQYF. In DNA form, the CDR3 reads TGTGCCAGCATCTTATCGGGGGTGTCCTACGAGCAGTACTTC.

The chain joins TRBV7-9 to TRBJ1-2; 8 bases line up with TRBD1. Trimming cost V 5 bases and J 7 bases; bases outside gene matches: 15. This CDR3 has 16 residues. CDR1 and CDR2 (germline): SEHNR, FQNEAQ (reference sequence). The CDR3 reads CASSRPGTGLGGGYTF. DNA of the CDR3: TGTGCCAGCAGCCGTCCCGGGACAGGCCTGGGGGGTGGCTACACCTTC.

The CDR3, as DNA: TGTGCCAGCAGTCCCTTTCGGGATAGCAATCAGCCCCAGCATTTT. This gives the protein CASSPFRDSNQPQHF. This chain links TRBV28 with TRBJ1-5; D ambiguous. The ends were cut back, 5 bases at V and 0 bases at J, with 11 bases in the middle. Germline CDR1 MDHEN, CDR2 SYDVKM. This CDR3 region has 15 residues. The whole variable domain, filled in from reference TRBV28 and TRBJ1-5, reads DVKVTQSSRYLVKRTGEKVFLECVQDMDHENMFWYRQDPGLGLRLIYFSYDVKMKEKGDIPEGYSVSREKKERFSLILESASTNQTSMYLCASSPFRDSNQPQHFGDGTRLSIL.

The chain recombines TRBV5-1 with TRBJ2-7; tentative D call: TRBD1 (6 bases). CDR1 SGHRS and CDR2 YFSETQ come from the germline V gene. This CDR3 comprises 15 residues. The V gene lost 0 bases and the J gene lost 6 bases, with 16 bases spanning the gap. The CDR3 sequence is CASSLEARGSSEQYF. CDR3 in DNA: TGCGCCAGCAGCTTGGAGGCCAGGGGTTCTTCCGAGCAGTACTTC.

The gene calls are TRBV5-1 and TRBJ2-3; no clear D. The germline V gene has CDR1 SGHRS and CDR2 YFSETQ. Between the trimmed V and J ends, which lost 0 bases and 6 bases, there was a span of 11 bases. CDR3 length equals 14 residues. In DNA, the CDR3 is TGCGCCAGCAGCTTGGAACCAGCGCGTGATACGCAGTATTTT. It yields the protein CASSLEPARDTQYF.

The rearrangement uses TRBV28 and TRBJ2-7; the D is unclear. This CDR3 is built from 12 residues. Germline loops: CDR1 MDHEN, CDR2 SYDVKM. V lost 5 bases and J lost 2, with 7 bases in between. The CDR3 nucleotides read TGTGCCAGCAGTCCCGAGCCCTACGAGCAGTACTTC. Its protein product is CASSPEPYEQYF.

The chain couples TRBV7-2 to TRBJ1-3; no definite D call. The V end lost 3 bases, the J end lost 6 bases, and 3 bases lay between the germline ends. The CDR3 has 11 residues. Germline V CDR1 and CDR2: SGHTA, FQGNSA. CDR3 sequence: CASSFQNTIYF. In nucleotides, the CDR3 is TGTGCCAGCAGCTTTCAAAACACCATATATTTT.

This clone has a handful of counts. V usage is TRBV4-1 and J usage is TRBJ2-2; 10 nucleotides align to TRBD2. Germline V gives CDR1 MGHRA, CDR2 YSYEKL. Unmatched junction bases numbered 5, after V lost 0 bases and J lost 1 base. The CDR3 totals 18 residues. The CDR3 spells CASSQEITSGENTGELFF. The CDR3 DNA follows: TGCGCCAGCAGCCAAGAAATAACTAGCGGGGAGAACACCGGGGAGCTGTTTTTT.

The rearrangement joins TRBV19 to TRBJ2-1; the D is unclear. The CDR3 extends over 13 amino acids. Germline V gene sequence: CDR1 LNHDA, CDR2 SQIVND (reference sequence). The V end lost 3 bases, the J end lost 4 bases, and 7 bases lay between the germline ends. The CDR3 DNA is TGTGCCAGTAGTATTAGCAGTTACAATGAGCAGTTCTTC. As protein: CASSISSYNEQFF.

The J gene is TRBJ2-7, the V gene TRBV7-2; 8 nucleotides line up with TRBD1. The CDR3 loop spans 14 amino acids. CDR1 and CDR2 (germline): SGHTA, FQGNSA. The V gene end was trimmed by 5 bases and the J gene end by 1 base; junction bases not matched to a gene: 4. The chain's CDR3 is CASSLTGGSYEQYF. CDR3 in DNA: TGTGCCAGCAGCCTTACAGGGGGTTCCTACGAGCAGTACTTC.

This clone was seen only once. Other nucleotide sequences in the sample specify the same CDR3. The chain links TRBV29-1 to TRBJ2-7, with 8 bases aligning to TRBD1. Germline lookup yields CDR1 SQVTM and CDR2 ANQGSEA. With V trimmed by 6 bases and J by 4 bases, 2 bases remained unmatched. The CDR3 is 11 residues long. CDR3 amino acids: CSVDRGYEQYF. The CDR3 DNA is TGCAGCGTCGACAGGGGATACGAGCAGTACTTC.

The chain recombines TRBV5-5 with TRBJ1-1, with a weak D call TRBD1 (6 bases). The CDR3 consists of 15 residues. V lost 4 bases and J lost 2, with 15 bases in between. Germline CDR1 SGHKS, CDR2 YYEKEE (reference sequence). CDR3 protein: CASSQQGRPNTEAFF. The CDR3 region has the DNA TGTGCCAGCAGCCAACAGGGAAGACCCAACACTGAAGCTTTCTTT.

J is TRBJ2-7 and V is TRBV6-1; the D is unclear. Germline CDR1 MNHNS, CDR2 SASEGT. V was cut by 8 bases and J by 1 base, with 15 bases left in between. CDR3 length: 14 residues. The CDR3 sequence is CASRLYIGSYEQYF. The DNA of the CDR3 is TGTGCCAGCCGCCTCTACATTGGGTCCTACGAGCAGTACTTC.

In nucleotides, the CDR3 is TGTGCCAGCAGCTTTGGGACTAGCGGGGGGGTCAATGAGCAGTTCTTC. As protein: CASSFGTSGGVNEQFF. The chain carries TRBV5-4 and TRBJ2-1, with TRBD2 matching over 16 bases. The CDR3 has 16 amino acids. V was pared by 2 bases and J by 6 bases, with 2 bases of the junction left unmatched. The V gene's germline CDR1 is SGHNT and CDR2 YYREEE (reference sequence).